The entry below describes one TCR beta chain. As yet, its antigen is unknown. This specimen comes from a study of OX40 agonist ivuxolimab in advanced cancers. Background on the study: Antecedent anti-PD-1, anti-PD-L1 or anti-CTLA-4 therapy was permissible, with under 50% having received some. The study reported partial responses in three patients: one hepatocellular carcinoma, two cutaneous melanoma. Findings and caveats of the study: Among the lowest peripheral clonal expansion occurred in 0.1-3.0 mg/kg partial responders.

Any history of autoimmune disease or systemic immunosuppression disqualified patients. Germline CDR1 reads ENHRY; CDR2 reads SYGVKD. This CDR3 comprises 15 residues. V dropped 2 bases and J dropped 9; count of bases not matched to a gene: 5. Only in-frame clones appear in the TCRdb table, and some are missing; sequencing was by immunoSEQ multiplex PCR. The table records about 52,000 clones, 88% of them present only once. The rearrangement uses TRBV10-3 and TRBJ2-1; 12 bases match TRBD1. The specimen was CD4+ or CD8+ T cells sorted from blood, collected in a trial of the OX40 agonist ivuxolimab. The sequence was collected from an adult with an advanced solid tumor such as melanoma, head and neck, liver or kidney cancer. CDR3 in amino acids: CAISESGTGGGEQFF. The CDR3 nucleotides are TGTGCCATCAGTGAGAGCGGGACAGGGGGCGGTGAGCAGTTCTTC.